Following are 9 T cell receptor beta chains from one sample sequenced in a study of T cell responses to AZD1222 COVID-19 vaccine. The data were produced by immunoSEQ multiplex PCR, yet TCRdb's version contains in-frame clones alone and is incomplete. The sample includes 120,000 or so clones, about 88% seen only once; the top ten take 25% to 35%. The material sequenced was peripheral blood, taken on day 0 of AZD1222 vaccination. The source is an adult in good health.

J is TRBJ1-1 and V is TRBV2; D perhaps matches TRBD1 (6 bases). The CDR3 covers 14 residues. The ends were cut back, 4 bases at V and 1 base at J, with 10 bases in the middle. CDR1 SNHLY and CDR2 FYNNEI come from the germline V gene. The CDR3 DNA reads TGTGCCAGCAGTGGAGACAGGAGGAACACTGAAGCTTTCTTT. Translated: CASSGDRRNTEAFF.

This rearrangement joins TRBV25-1 to TRBJ2-1; 7 nucleotides line up with TRBD1. The length of the CDR3 is 15 residues. The junction had 5 bases not matched to a gene; V was cut back by 3 bases and J by 3 bases. Germline-derived CDR1 and CDR2 are MGHDK and SYGVNS. This CDR3 is CASSEGQSNYNEQFF. CDR3 nucleotide sequence: TGTGCCAGCAGTGAGGGACAGAGCAACTACAATGAGCAGTTCTTC.

The chain links TRBV6-1 to TRBJ2-7; D is undetermined. Germline lookup yields CDR1 MNHNS and CDR2 SASEGT. V shed 2 bases and J shed 5 bases, with 10 bases lying between them. The CDR3 contains 13 residues. The CDR3 sequence: CASSEMSRNEQYF. The CDR3 coding sequence is TGTGCCAGCAGTGAAATGTCGAGAAACGAGCAGTACTTC.

The sample holds one count of this clone. The chain is built from TRBV12-3 or TRBV12-4 and TRBJ1-1; D ambiguous. Trimming pared 3 bases from V and 5 bases from J, leaving 7 bases between. The CDR3 has 12 amino acids. The CDR3 nucleotides read TGTGCCAGCAGTTTCTGGGTTACTGAAGCTTTCTTT. It specifies CASSFWVTEAFF.

The rearrangement joins TRBV6-5 to TRBJ2-3; D is uncertain. V was shortened by 0 bases and J by 0 bases, with 10 bases between the two germline ends. Germline V gene sequence: CDR1 MNHEY, CDR2 SVGAGI. The CDR3 extends over 16 amino acids. The CDR3 region has the DNA TGTGCCAGCAGTTACTCGATATACACAAGCACAGATACGCAGTATTTT. This translates into CASSYSIYTSTDTQYF.

The chain couples TRBV9 to TRBJ2-7; 7 nucleotides align to TRBD1. The CDR3 consists of 14 residues. Germline CDR1 SGDLS, CDR2 YYNGEE. V trimming: 3 bases; J trimming: 0 bases; junction bases outside the gene matches: 3. The CDR3 loop reads CASSGDRASYEQYF. The CDR3 DNA reads TGTGCCAGCAGCGGAGACAGGGCCTCCTACGAGCAGTACTTC.

The V call is TRBV2, the J call TRBJ2-7; unclear D gene. From germline, CDR1 is SNHLY and CDR2 FYNNEI. Trimming took off 1 base at V and 7 bases at J, with 20 bases between the two ends. This CDR3 spans 16 amino acids. For the CDR3, the DNA is TGTGCCAGCAGTGAAGAAGGTCGGTCTGTGAGGTTGGAGCAGTACTTC. It codes for CASSEEGRSVRLEQYF.

This clone was counted once. This chain joins TRBV4-3 and TRBJ2-7; 14 nucleotides align to TRBD2. The J segment lost 0 bases and the V segment lost 4 bases, leaving 5 bases of the junction unmatched. Per the germline V gene, CDR1 is LGHNA and CDR2 is YSLEER. The CDR3 has 17 amino acids. The CDR3, as DNA: TGCGCCAGCAGCCCCACGGGACTAGCGGGAGACTCCTACGAGCAGTACTTC. Translating it yields CASSPTGLAGDSYEQYF.

The chain employs TRBV28 and TRBJ1-3; D is uncertain. The CDR3 is made up of 15 amino acids. Trimming removed 7 bases at V and 0 bases at J, with 13 bases between. The germline CDR1 and CDR2 sequences are MDHEN and SYDVKM. For the CDR3, the DNA is TGTGCCAGCACCCCTTGGGGTCTCTCTGGAAACACCATATATTTT. It is translated as CASTPWGLSGNTIYF.